The 26 T cell receptor beta chains below all came from one sample that was sequenced in a study of shared clonotypes between healthy human individuals. Sequencing used immunoSEQ multiplex PCR; TCRdb keeps in-frame clones, though not all of them. The sample comprises about 96,000 clones, about 45% of which are singletons, and around 16% rests with the top ten. Material: PBMCs. These receptors came from a woman aged 35 to 49 in good health. Some clones in this sample may be carry-over from other donors' samples.

A note on this clone: A far more abundant clone sits one base away, making this likely a read error. The chain employs TRBV9 and TRBJ2-7, with D possibly matching TRBD1 (6 bases). CDR1 is SGDLS and CDR2 is YYNGEE in the germline V gene. CDR3 length: 14 residues. The CDR3 protein is CASSVGGPLGEQHF. Written as DNA, the CDR3 is TGTGCCAGCAGCGTAGGGGGGCCACTCGGAGAGCAGCACTTC.

This clone was counted between two and nine times. The CDR3 DNA is TGTGCCAGCAGCTTCAGGGAGTACAATCAGCCCCAGCATTTT. This gives the protein CASSFREYNQPQHF. The chain combines TRBV28 with TRBJ1-5; possible D gene TRBD1, 5 bases. This CDR3 is built from 14 residues. CDR1 is MDHEN, CDR2 SYDVKM, per germline. V lost 6 bases to trimming and J lost 3 bases, with 12 bases between them.

The V gene is TRBV27, the J gene TRBJ2-7; D ambiguous. With 8 bases removed from V and 3 bases from J, the gap between germline ends came to 5 bases. The germline V gene has CDR1 MNHEY and CDR2 SMNVEV (reference sequence). The CDR3 sequence is 10 residues long. The CDR3 coding sequence is TGTGCCAGCGGTTACTACGAGCAGTACTTC. This sequence encodes CASGYYEQYF.

The table lists this clone with a few counts. Written as DNA, the CDR3 is TGTGCCAGCACCGCGGGGGGACAGGGCTCCTACGAGCAGTACTTC. Its translation: CASTAGGQGSYEQYF. This chain uses TRBV28 with TRBJ2-7, with a tentative D call TRBD1 (9 bases). Germline V gene lookup returns CDR1 MDHEN and CDR2 SYDVKM. V shed 7 bases and J shed 0 bases, with 16 bases lying between them. This CDR3 comprises 15 residues.

This clone was seen repeatedly, ten times or more. The V and J genes are TRBV28 and TRBJ1-5; TRBD1 might be the D (5 bases). CDR3 size: 16 residues. Germline assignment: CDR1 MDHEN and CDR2 SYDVKM. Trimming pared 2 bases from V and 1 base from J, leaving 12 bases between. This CDR3 is CASSLSGGWSNQPQHF. CDR3 coding DNA: TGTGCCAGCAGTTTAAGTGGGGGTTGGAGCAATCAGCCCCAGCATTTT.

Here the CDR3 reads CASSEGGEQYF. The CDR3 DNA sequence: TGCGCCAGCAGTGAGGGGGGCGAGCAGTACTTC. The chain couples TRBV10-2 to TRBJ2-7; D tentatively fits TRBD1 or TRBD2 (5 bases each). V lost 2 bases to trimming and J lost 6 bases, with 5 bases between them. Germline V lookup: CDR1 WSHSY, CDR2 SAAADI. This CDR3 is built from 11 residues.

This clone was counted a few times. A much more abundant neighbour one base away suggests this may be a read error. Other DNA variants within this sample encode the same CDR3. The V and J genes are TRBV5-1 and TRBJ1-1, with D hard to call. The CDR3 runs to 13 residues. The germline V gene has CDR1 SGHRS and CDR2 YFSETQ. CDR3 protein: CASSLRENTEAFF. DNA of the CDR3: TGCGCCAGCAGCTTGAGAGAGAACACTGAGGCTTTCTTT.

This chain connects TRBV27 to TRBJ2-7, with D possibly matching TRBD1 (6 bases). This CDR3 is built from 16 residues. Trimming took 5 bases from V and 0 from J, leaving 17 bases between them. The V gene's germline CDR1 is MNHEY and CDR2 SMNVEV (reference sequence). The CDR3 reads CASSPQGQLASYEQYF. Written as DNA, the CDR3 is TGTGCCAGCAGTCCTCAGGGGCAGCTAGCCTCCTACGAGCAGTACTTC.

The genes are TRBV28 and TRBJ2-7; D assignment may be TRBD1 or TRBD2 (5 bases each). The CDR3 loop spans 14 amino acids. Germline V gene lookup returns CDR1 MDHEN and CDR2 SYDVKM. The V and J ends lost 5 bases and 6 bases respectively, with 17 bases between them. The CDR3: CASSPPRKGTEQYF. CDR3 nucleotide sequence: TGTGCCAGCAGTCCACCTAGGAAGGGGACCGAGCAGTACTTC. Combining the CDR3 with reference TRBV28 and TRBJ2-7 gives the whole variable domain DVKVTQSSRYLVKRTGEKVFLECVQDMDHENMFWYRQDPGLGLRLIYFSYDVKMKEKGDIPEGYSVSREKKERFSLILESASTNQTSMYLCASSPPRKGTEQYFGPGTRLTVT.

The chain joins TRBV29-1 to TRBJ1-4; TRBD1 is a possible D gene (6 bases). The CDR3 runs to 14 residues. Trimming took 4 bases from V and 11 from J, leaving 20 bases between them. Per the germline V gene, CDR1 is SQVTM and CDR2 is ANQGSEA. In nucleotides, the CDR3 is TGCAGCGTTGCCGCGGGGGGACACGATGGTAAACTGTTTTTT. It specifies CSVAAGGHDGKLFF.

Concerning this clone: An end of the junction differs from the germline gene, which may be a read error. The chain links TRBV30 to TRBJ1-2, with D possibly being TRBD1 (5 bases). CDR1 is GTSNPN and CDR2 is SVGIG in the germline V gene (reference sequence). This CDR3 has 13 amino acids. The CDR3 nucleotides are TGTACCTGGACCCAGCGGGGCGGAGATGGCTACACCTTC. It codes for CTWTQRGGDGYTF. The whole variable domain, filled in from reference TRBV30 and TRBJ1-2, reads SQTIHQWPATLVQPVGSPLSLECTVEGTSNPNLYWYRQAAGRGLQLLFYSVGIGQISSEVPQNLSASRPQDRQFILSSKKLLLSDSGFYLCTWTQRGGDGYTFGSGTRLTVV.

This clone was found a few times. This rearrangement joins TRBV18 to TRBJ2-5; D may correspond to TRBD1 or TRBD2 (5 bases each). The V end lost 9 bases, the J end lost 5 bases, and 19 bases lay between the germline ends. In germline, CDR1 is KGHSH, CDR2 LQKENI. This CDR3 is built from 14 residues. This CDR3 reads CASTPGTTRETQYF. CDR3 bases: TGTGCCAGTACCCCCGGGACGACCAGGGAGACCCAGTACTTC. The entire variable domain, with the rest obtained from reference TRBV18 and TRBJ2-5, is as follows: NAGVMQNPRHLVRRRGQEARLRCSPMKGHSHVYWYRQLPEEGLKFMVYLQKENIIDESGMPKERFSAEFPKEGPSILRIQQVVRGDSAAYFCASTPGTTRETQYFGPGTRLLVL.

This rearrangement joins TRBV6-5 to TRBJ1-5; D gene uncertain. The CDR3 totals 15 residues. V was pared by 2 bases and J by 1 base, with 9 bases between. The germline CDR1 and CDR2 sequences are MNHEY and SVGAGI. The CDR3 region has the DNA TGTGCCAGCAGTTACGTCCGGTGGAGCAATCAGCCCCAGCATTTT. Translation gives CASSYVRWSNQPQHF.

This clone was recorded at least ten times. V and J are TRBV5-1 and TRBJ2-5, with D unresolved. V shed 0 bases and J shed 1 base, with 4 bases lying between them. CDR1 is SGHRS and CDR2 is YFSETQ in the germline V gene. The CDR3 totals 13 residues. This chain's CDR3 is CASSLGSQETQYF. The CDR3 region has the DNA TGCGCCAGCAGCTTGGGCAGCCAAGAGACCCAGTACTTC. The variable domain in full, with the rest retrieved from reference TRBV5-1 and TRBJ2-5, is KAGVTQTPRYLIKTRGQQVTLSCSPISGHRSVSWYQQTPGQGLQFLFEYFSETQRNKGNFPGRFSGRQFSNSRSEMNVSTLELGDSALYLCASSLGSQETQYFGPGTRLLVL.

This clone was seen a few times. The J gene is TRBJ2-5, the V gene TRBV6-5, with D possibly matching TRBD2 (6 bases). Germline V gives CDR1 MNHEY, CDR2 SVGAGI. V was cut by 5 bases and J by 5 bases, with 15 bases left in between. The CDR3 sequence is 14 residues long. Here the CDR3 reads CASSPGGGRETQYF. In DNA, the CDR3 is TGTGCCAGCAGTCCGGGCGGAGGGCGGGAGACCCAGTACTTC.

The V call is TRBV29-1, the J call TRBJ2-1; unclear D gene. The CDR3 sequence is 13 residues long. V shed 2 bases and J shed 3 bases, with 8 bases lying between them. In germline, CDR1 is SQVTM, CDR2 ANQGSEA. CDR3 DNA sequence: TGCAGCGTTGAACCCCCAGACTACAATGAGCAGTTCTTC. This encodes CSVEPPDYNEQFF.

A note on this clone: Its ends do not fully match the called genes, so a read error is possible. The V and J genes are TRBV30 and TRBJ1-1; TRBD1 matches 8 bases. This CDR3 is built from 13 residues. Germline V CDR1 and CDR2: GTSNPN, SVGIG (reference sequence). CDR3 in amino acids: CAWIARGQAEASF. The DNA of the CDR3 is TGTGCCTGGATCGCCAGGGGACAGGCTGAAGCTTCCTTT.

V usage is TRBV5-4 and J usage is TRBJ2-5; TRBD2 aligns across 7 bases. The CDR3 contains 14 residues. Germline assignment: CDR1 SGHNT and CDR2 YYREEE (reference sequence). The junction had 6 bases not matched to a gene; V was cut back by 2 bases and J by 5 bases. The CDR3 region is CASSFRGGGETQYF. The CDR3 DNA follows: TGTGCCAGCAGCTTTCGTGGGGGAGGGGAGACCCAGTACTTC.

The chain employs TRBV30 and TRBJ1-1; D is unclear. Germline CDR1 GTSNPN, CDR2 SVGIG (reference sequence). The length of the CDR3 is 14 residues. V shed 4 bases and J shed 4 bases, with 16 bases lying between them. CDR3 residues: CAWNVRLKGTEAFF. The CDR3 region has the DNA TGTGCCTGGAATGTAAGGCTGAAGGGCACTGAAGCTTTCTTT.

This clone was counted ten times or more. The chain employs TRBV7-9 and TRBJ1-3, with D maybe TRBD1 (5 bases). The CDR3 covers 13 residues. Per germline, CDR1 SEHNR and CDR2 FQNEAQ (reference sequence). The ends were cut back, 11 bases at V and 2 bases at J, with 13 bases in the middle. This CDR3 reads CAGKDITGNTIYF. The CDR3 DNA reads as TGTGCCGGAAAGGACATCACTGGAAACACCATATATTTT. The whole variable domain, filled in from reference TRBV7-9 and TRBJ1-3, reads DTGVSQNPRHKITKRGQNVTFRCDPISEHNRLYWYRQTLGQGPEFLTYFQNEAQLEKSRLLSDRFSAERPKGSFSTLEIQRTEQGDSAMYLCAGKDITGNTIYFGEGSWLTVV.

This clone has just a few counts. The chain uses TRBV19 and TRBJ2-3; maybe TRBD2 (5 bases). V lost 3 bases to trimming and J lost 0 bases, with 7 bases between them. This CDR3 contains 14 residues. CDR1 is LNHDA and CDR2 is SQIVND in the germline V gene (reference sequence). The CDR3 DNA sequence: TGTGCCAGTAGTATCGGCGGGAGCACAGATACGCAGTATTTT. Its translation: CASSIGGSTDTQYF.

The chain links TRBV10-2 to TRBJ2-3; 11 positions match TRBD2. The germline gives CDR1 WSHSY, CDR2 SAAADI. The V gene end was trimmed by 7 bases and the J gene end by 4 bases; junction bases not matched to a gene: 4. This CDR3 comprises 14 residues. CDR3 amino acids: CASMVAGGADTQYF. The CDR3 DNA reads TGCGCCAGCATGGTAGCGGGAGGGGCAGATACGCAGTATTTT.

Remarks on this clone: In the same sample, other DNA sequences code for this CDR3. For the CDR3, the DNA is TGTGCCAGCAGTGATCTTTCTGGTCGTACGCAGTATTTT. Protein: CASSDLSGRTQYF. J is TRBJ2-3 and V is TRBV25-1; D remains ambiguous. The germline CDR1 and CDR2 sequences are MGHDK and SYGVNS. The CDR3 length is 13 residues. V was shortened by 3 bases and J by 8 bases, with 12 bases between the two germline ends.

A remark on this clone: At one of its ends the junction is not consistent with the germline gene, which may arise from a read error. The chain links TRBV5-3 to TRBJ2-7; D gene unclear. TRBV5-3 is an open reading frame, and its role is uncertain. The CDR3 is 14 amino acids. The CDR3: CASSWRPSSYEQYF. The CDR3 DNA is TGTGCCAGCAGCTGGAGACCAAGCTCCTACGAGCAGTACTTC.

This clone was counted only a few times. The chain couples TRBV28 to TRBJ2-1; TRBD2 aligns across 14 bases. Germline V gene lookup returns CDR1 MDHEN and CDR2 SYDVKM. J gave up 7 bases and V 6 bases, and 5 bases lay outside the gene matches. CDR3 size: 15 residues. CDR3 in DNA: TGTGCCAGCAGCTCGGGACTAGCGGGAGTAAATGAGCAGTTCTTC. Protein sequence: CASSSGLAGVNEQFF.

This clone was observed a few times. This rearrangement joins TRBV7-2 to TRBJ2-3; 7 bases align to TRBD2. CDR3 size: 14 residues. CDR1 is SGHTA and CDR2 is FQGNSA in the germline V gene. J lost 2 bases, V lost 5 bases, and 4 bases had no gene match. CDR3 in amino acids: CASSPRLATDTQYF. CDR3 sequence (DNA): TGTGCCAGCAGCCCCCGACTAGCCACAGATACGCAGTATTTT.